This TCR beta chain originates from a study of memory CD4+ T cells and cytomegalovirus serostatus. Across the study: Healthy Belgian adult donors included several CMV-positive and some 25 CMV-negative people. Broader study findings: About 40% of the roughly 160 known CMV-associated TCRbeta sequences appeared in CD4+ memory.

Trimming removed 3 bases at V and 4 bases at J, with 6 bases between. The CDR3 sequence is 12 residues long. Per the germline V gene, CDR1 is GTSNPN and CDR2 is SVGIG (reference sequence). Of note for this clone: Its antigen remains unidentified.

Single viable CD3+CD4+CD8-CD45RO+ cells were sorted as the memory CD4+ T cells. The protocol was immunoSEQ multiplex PCR, while the TCRdb copy is restricted to in-frame clones and leaves out a portion. The data contain under 75,000 clones, 80% of them singletons. This receptor was taken from an adult in good health and CMV-seronegative. Some clones in this sample may be carry-over from other donors' samples. V is TRBV30 and J is TRBJ2-2; D remains unclear. Material for sequencing was memory CD4+ T cells from blood. The CDR3 reads CAWRYATGELFF. CDR3 coding DNA: TGTGCCTGGAGGTATGCCACCGGGGAGCTGTTTTTT.